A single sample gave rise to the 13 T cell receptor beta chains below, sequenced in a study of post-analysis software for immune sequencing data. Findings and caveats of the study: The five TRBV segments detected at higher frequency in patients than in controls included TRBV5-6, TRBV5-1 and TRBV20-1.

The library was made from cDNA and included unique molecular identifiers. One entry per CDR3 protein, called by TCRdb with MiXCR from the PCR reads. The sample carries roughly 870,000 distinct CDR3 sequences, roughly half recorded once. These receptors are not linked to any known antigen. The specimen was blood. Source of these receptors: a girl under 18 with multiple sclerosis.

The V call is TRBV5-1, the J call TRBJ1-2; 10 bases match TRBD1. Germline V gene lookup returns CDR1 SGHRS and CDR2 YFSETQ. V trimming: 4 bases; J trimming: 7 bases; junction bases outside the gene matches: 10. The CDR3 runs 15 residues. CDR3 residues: CASSAGLGTGAGYTF. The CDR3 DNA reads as TGCGCCAGCAGCGCCGGCCTGGGGACAGGGGCTGGCTACACCTTC.

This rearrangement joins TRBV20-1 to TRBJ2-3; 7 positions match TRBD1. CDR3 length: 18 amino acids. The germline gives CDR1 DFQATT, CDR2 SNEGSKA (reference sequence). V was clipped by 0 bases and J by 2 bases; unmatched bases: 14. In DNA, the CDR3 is TGCAGTGCTAGAGACCCGGGGACAGCTCTCATCTACACAGATACGCAGTATTTT. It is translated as CSARDPGTALIYTDTQYF.

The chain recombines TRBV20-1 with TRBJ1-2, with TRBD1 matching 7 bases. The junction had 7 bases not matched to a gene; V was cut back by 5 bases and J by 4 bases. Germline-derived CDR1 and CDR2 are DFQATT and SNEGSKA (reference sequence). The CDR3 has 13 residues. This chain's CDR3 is CSAGVTGTYGYTF. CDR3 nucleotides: TGCAGTGCTGGCGTGACAGGGACCTATGGCTACACCTTC.

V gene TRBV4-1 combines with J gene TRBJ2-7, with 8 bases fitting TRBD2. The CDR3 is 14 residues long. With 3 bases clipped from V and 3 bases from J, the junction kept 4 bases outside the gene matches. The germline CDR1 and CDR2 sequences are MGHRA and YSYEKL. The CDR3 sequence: CASSHGLAGYEQYF. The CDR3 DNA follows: TGCGCCAGCAGCCACGGACTAGCCGGCTACGAGCAGTACTTC.

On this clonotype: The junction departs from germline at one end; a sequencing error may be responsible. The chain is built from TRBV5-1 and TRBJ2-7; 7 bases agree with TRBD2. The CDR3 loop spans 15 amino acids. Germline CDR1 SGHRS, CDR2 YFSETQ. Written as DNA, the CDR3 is TGCGCCAACAGCTTCGGACTAGTTGCGACGTACGAGCAGTACTTC. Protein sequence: CANSFGLVATYEQYF.

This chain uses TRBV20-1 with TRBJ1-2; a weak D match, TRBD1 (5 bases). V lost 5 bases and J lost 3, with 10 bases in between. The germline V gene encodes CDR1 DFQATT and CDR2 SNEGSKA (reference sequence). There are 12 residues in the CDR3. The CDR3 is CSASVGDYGYTF. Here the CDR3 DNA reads TGCAGTGCTTCAGTAGGGGACTATGGCTACACCTTC.

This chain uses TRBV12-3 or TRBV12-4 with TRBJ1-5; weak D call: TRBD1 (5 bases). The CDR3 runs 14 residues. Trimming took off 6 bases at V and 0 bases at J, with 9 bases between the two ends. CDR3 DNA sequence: TGTGCCAGCAGGTGGGACCATAGCAATCAGCCCCAGCATTTT. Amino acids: CASRWDHSNQPQHF.

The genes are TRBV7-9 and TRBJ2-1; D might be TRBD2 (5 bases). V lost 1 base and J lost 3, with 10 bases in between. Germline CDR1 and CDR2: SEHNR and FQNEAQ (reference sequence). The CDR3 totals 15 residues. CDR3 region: CASSLERKIYNEQFF. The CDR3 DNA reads TGTGCCAGCAGCTTAGAGCGGAAAATCTACAATGAGCAGTTCTTC.

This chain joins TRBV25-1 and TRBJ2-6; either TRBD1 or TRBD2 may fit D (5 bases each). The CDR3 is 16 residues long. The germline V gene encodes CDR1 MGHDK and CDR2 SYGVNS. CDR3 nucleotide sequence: TGTGTCAGGACCGGGACCCGCTACTCTGGGGCCAACGTCCTGACTTTC. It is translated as CVRTGTRYSGANVLTF.

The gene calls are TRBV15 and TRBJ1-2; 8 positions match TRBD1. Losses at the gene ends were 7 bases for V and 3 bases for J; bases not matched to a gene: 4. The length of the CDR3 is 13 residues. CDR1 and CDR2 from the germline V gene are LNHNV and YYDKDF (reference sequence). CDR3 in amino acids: CATTLTGDYGYTF. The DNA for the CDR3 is TGTGCCACCACCCTGACAGGGGACTATGGCTACACCTTC.

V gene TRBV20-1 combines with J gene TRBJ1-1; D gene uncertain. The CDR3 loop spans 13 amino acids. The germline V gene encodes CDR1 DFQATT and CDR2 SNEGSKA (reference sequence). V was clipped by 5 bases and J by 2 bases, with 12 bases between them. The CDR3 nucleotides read TGCAGTGCTCCTACTCCGGGAAACACTGAAGCTTTCTTT. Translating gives CSAPTPGNTEAFF.

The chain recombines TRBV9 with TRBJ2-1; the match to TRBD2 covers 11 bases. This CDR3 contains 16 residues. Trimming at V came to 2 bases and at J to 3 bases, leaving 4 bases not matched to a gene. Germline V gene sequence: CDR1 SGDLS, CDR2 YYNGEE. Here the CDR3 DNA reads TGTGCCAGCAGCGTGGAGGGGACTAGCGGCTACAATGAGCAGTTCTTC. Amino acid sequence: CASSVEGTSGYNEQFF.

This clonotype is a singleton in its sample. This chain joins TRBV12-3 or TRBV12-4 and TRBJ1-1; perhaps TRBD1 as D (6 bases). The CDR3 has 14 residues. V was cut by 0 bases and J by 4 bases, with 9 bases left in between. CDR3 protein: CASSLAGAGTEAFF. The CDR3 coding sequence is TGTGCCAGCAGTTTAGCGGGGGCCGGCACTGAAGCTTTCTTT.